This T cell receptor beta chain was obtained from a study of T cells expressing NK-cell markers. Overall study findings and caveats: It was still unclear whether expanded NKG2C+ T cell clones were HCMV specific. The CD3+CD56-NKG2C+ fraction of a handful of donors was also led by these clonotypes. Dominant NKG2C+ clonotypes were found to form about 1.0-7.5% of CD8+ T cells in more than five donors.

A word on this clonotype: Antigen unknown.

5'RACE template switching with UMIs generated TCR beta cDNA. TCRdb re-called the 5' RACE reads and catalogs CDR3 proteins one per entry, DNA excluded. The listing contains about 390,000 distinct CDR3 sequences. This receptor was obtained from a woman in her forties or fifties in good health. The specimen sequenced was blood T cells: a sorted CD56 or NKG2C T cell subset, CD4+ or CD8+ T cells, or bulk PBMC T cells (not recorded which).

This CDR3 reads CASSGSTSGPIKSSYNEQFF. The chain combines TRBV7-6 with TRBJ2-1; TCRdb indicates TRBD2, and absent DNA this call remains unverified. The CDR3 is made up of 20 amino acids. In germline, CDR1 is SGHVS, CDR2 FNYEAQ.